The subject of this entry is one T cell receptor beta chain. Its matching antigen is unknown. Profiling relied on immunoSEQ multiplex PCR, and the TCRdb table lists in-frame clones only, not all of them. The sample lists about 140,000 clones, roughly nine tenths occurring once. The CDR3 runs 16 residues. V lost 5 bases, J lost 7 bases, and 12 bases stayed unmatched. Germline V gives CDR1 SGHAT, CDR2 FQNNGV. The data derive from a study of T cell responses to AZD1222 COVID-19 vaccine. Findings and limits, study-wide: Vaccination with two AZD1222 doses was followed by a rise in Spike-specific TCR breadth and depth. Donors in the cohort were predominantly white British and more often female, and clonal diversity was possibly underestimated.

This receptor was obtained from an adult who received the MenACWY meningococcal vaccine as a control. The chain employs TRBV11-2 and TRBJ1-4; 8 bases agree with TRBD1. Sequenced material: peripheral blood, taken 28 days after the second dose of the MenACWY control vaccine. DNA of the CDR3: TGTGCCAGCAGCAACAGACTCGGACAGGGTGTTGAAAAACTGTTTTTT. Translation gives CASSNRLGQGVEKLFF.